This TCR beta chain was documented in a study of radiation and T cells in renal cell carcinoma. General observations from the study: Without pretreatment biopsies, baseline tumor clonotype presence was undetermined.

TCRdb's table, derived via immunoSEQ multiplex PCR, lists solely in-frame clones and lacks some. The table shows about 150,000 clones, with around nine tenths occurring only once. A word on this clone: Its antigen is not identified.

Time point noted: baseline pretreatment blood. Documented treatment: 15 Gy SBRT to primary tumor, nephrectomy 4 weeks later. The CDR3 spans 13 residues. CDR1 and CDR2 from the germline V gene are SQVTM and ANQGSEA. V was pared by 3 bases and J by 4 bases, with 11 bases between. The sequences come from blood, collected from a patient whose treatment included radiotherapy and nephrectomy. The clonotype originates from a woman between 45 and 65 years old with renal cell carcinoma. The V call is TRBV29-1, the J call TRBJ2-3, with D tentatively TRBD1 (5 bases). CDR3 protein: CSVEGRAADTQYF. Here the CDR3 DNA reads TGCAGCGTTGAGGGCAGGGCTGCAGATACGCAGTATTTT.